This entry is about one TCR beta chain. V lost 5 bases and J 4 bases, leaving 20 bases between the germline ends. Germline CDR1 reads MNHNS; CDR2 reads SASEGT. The length of the CDR3 is 16 residues. The entry originates in a study of blood T cell repertoires in COVID-19. Study as a whole: Whether acute or convalescent, the COVID-19 samples came from the United States, Italy and Spain. From T cells, B-cell-depleted T cells, or PBMCs came the material, which was cDNA or gDNA.

Clones were read by immunoSEQ multiplex PCR, and TCRdb kept only the in-frame ones, dropping some. The data hold some 41,000 clones, with 85% to 90% observed a single time. Sequenced sample: peripheral blood. The V and J genes are TRBV6-1 and TRBJ1-2; TRBD1 might be the D (5 bases). This TCR was recovered from a human donor in a cohort sampled during active COVID-19. The CDR3 spells CASSKGSQGRAYGYTF. The CDR3 nucleotides read TGTGCCAGCAGTAAAGGATCCCAGGGCAGGGCCTATGGCTACACCTTC.